A selection of T cell receptor beta chains follows, all from one sample in a study of T cell responses to AZD1222 COVID-19 vaccine. Profiling relied on immunoSEQ multiplex PCR, and the TCRdb table lists in-frame clones only, not all of them. The sample records over 95,000 clones, roughly nine tenths being singletons. The sequenced sample was peripheral blood, obtained 28 days after the second AZD1222 dose. All receptors derive from an adult who received the AZD1222 COVID-19 vaccine. Both conserved end residues are part of each CDR3. D genes are given only for firm matches. Where a row states a size, it is once, few, many or the class of an expanded clone; other rows omit it.

size: NA
J: TRBJ1-4
V: TRBV5-6
D: NA
CDR3: CASSPGGLYEKLFF
DNA: TGTGCCAGCAGCCCGGGAGGGCTCTATGAAAAACTGTTTTTT

size: NA
J: TRBJ2-2
V: TRBV6-2/TRBV6-3
D: TRBD2
CDR3: CASIPGGANTGELFF
DNA: TGTGCCAGCATCCCCGGGGGGGCGAACACCGGGGAGCTGTTTTTT

size: NA
J: TRBJ1-2
V: TRBV6-5
D: NA
CDR3: CASSYGRGNYGYTF
DNA: TGTGCCAGCAGTTACGGCAGGGGCAACTATGGCTACACCTTC

size: NA
J: TRBJ2-1
V: TRBV11-3
D: TRBD2
CDR3: CASSLDAGGVLAGGSYNEQFF
DNA: TGTGCCAGCAGCTTAGACGCGGGGGGAGTCCTAGCGGGAGGGTCCTACAATGAGCAGTTCTTC

size: NA
J: TRBJ1-4
V: TRBV28
D: NA
CDR3: CASSTGGRSNEKLFF
DNA: TGTGCCAGCAGTACCGGAGGGAGGAGTAATGAAAAACTGTTTTTT

size: NA
J: TRBJ2-1
V: TRBV5-1
D: TRBD2
CDR3: CASSLFRRLAGGGYNEQFF
DNA: TGCGCCAGCAGCTTGTTTCGGAGACTAGCGGGAGGCGGCTACAATGAGCAGTTCTTC

size: NA
J: TRBJ1-1
V: TRBV28
D: NA
CDR3: CASSLSQAYTEAFF
DNA: TGTGCCAGCAGTTTATCACAGGCGTACACTGAAGCTTTCTTT

size: NA
J: TRBJ2-3
V: TRBV4-1
D: NA
CDR3: CASSQGSSSTDTQYF
DNA: TGCGCCAGCAGCCAGGGCTCATCTAGCACAGATACGCAGTATTTT

size: NA
J: TRBJ1-2
V: TRBV7-8
D: NA
CDR3: CASSLRIGFDYGYTF
DNA: TGTGCCAGCAGCTTACGTATCGGTTTTGACTATGGCTACACCTTC

size: once
J: TRBJ1-6
V: TRBV4-1
D: TRBD1
CDR3: CASSHVPGQTNNSPLHF
DNA: TGCGCCAGCAGCCATGTTCCGGGACAGACCAATAATTCACCCCTCCACTTT

size: NA
J: TRBJ2-1
V: TRBV27
D: TRBD1
CDR3: CASKRQGADEQFF
DNA: TGTGCCAGCAAGAGACAGGGAGCGGATGAGCAGTTCTTC

size: NA
J: TRBJ2-1
V: TRBV7-9
D: NA
CDR3: CASSFTPSRNEQFF
DNA: TGTGCCAGCAGCTTCACCCCCAGCCGGAATGAGCAGTTCTTC

size: NA
J: TRBJ2-1
V: TRBV18
D: NA
CDR3: CASSPPPSSYNEQFF
DNA: TGTGCCAGCTCACCACCGCCGAGCTCCTACAATGAGCAGTTCTTC

size: NA
J: TRBJ1-2
V: TRBV19
D: NA
CDR3: CASRLTTARLTF
DNA: TGTGCCAGTAGACTTACTACGGCCAGGCTCACCTTC

size: once
J: TRBJ2-2
V: TRBV3-1/TRBV3-2
D: TRBD2
CDR3: CASSRTLAGDGELFF
DNA: TGTGCCAGCAGCCGGACACTAGCGGGAGACGGGGAGCTGTTTTTT

size: NA
J: TRBJ1-4
V: TRBV28
D: NA
CDR3: CASSSAGGPLDEKLFF
DNA: TGTGCCAGCAGTTCGGCGGGGGGACCCCTCGACGAAAAACTGTTTTTT

size: NA
J: TRBJ2-1
V: TRBV5-4
D: NA
CDR3: CASSITGNEQFF
DNA: TGTGCCAGCAGCATAACAGGGAATGAGCAGTTCTTC

size: NA
J: TRBJ2-2
V: TRBV28
D: NA
CDR3: CASSLRRDTNTGELFF
DNA: TGTGCCAGCAGTTTAAGGCGGGATACGAACACCGGGGAGCTGTTTTTT

size: NA
J: TRBJ2-7
V: TRBV28
D: NA
CDR3: CASSLTIAVPYEQYF
DNA: TGTGCCAGCAGTTTGACTATAGCGGTACCCTACGAGCAGTACTTC

size: NA
J: TRBJ1-1
V: TRBV10-3
D: NA
CDR3: CAISESRQVWSTNTEAFF
DNA: TGTGCCATCAGTGAGTCTCGGCAGGTTTGGAGTACGAACACTGAAGCTTTCTTT

size: NA
J: TRBJ1-3
V: TRBV28
D: TRBD1
CDR3: CASSSGTVGNTIYF
DNA: TGTGCCAGCAGTTCCGGGACAGTTGGAAACACCATATATTTT

size: NA
J: TRBJ1-2
V: TRBV7-2
D: NA
CDR3: CASSLTGQFYGYTF
DNA: TGTGCCAGCAGCCTAACCGGACAGTTCTATGGCTACACCTTC

size: NA
J: TRBJ1-4
V: TRBV5-1
D: NA
CDR3: CASSPAALKEKLFF
DNA: TGCGCCAGCAGCCCGGCAGCGCTTAAGGAAAAACTGTTTTTT

size: NA
J: TRBJ1-6
V: TRBV6-1
D: NA
CDR3: CASSEVAESSPLHF
DNA: TGTGCCAGCAGTGAAGTGGCAGAATCATCACCCCTCCACTTT

size: NA
J: TRBJ1-5
V: TRBV7-8
D: TRBD1
CDR3: CASSHPGGGQPQHF
DNA: TGTGCCAGCAGCCACCCAGGGGGAGGTCAGCCCCAGCATTTT

size: NA
J: TRBJ2-7
V: TRBV10-3
D: NA
CDR3: CAISPTQSEQYF
DNA: TGTGCCATCAGTCCTACACAATCGGAGCAGTACTTC

size: NA
J: TRBJ2-3
V: TRBV5-1
D: TRBD1
CDR3: CASRPGTAGGTQYF
DNA: TGCGCCAGCAGACCCGGGACAGCAGGAGGTACGCAGTATTTT

size: NA
J: TRBJ1-2
V: TRBV7-9
D: NA
CDR3: CASRPTGANYGYTF
DNA: TGTGCCAGCAGACCGACGGGGGCTAACTATGGCTACACCTTC

size: NA
J: TRBJ2-5
V: TRBV10-2
D: NA
CDR3: CASSAHQETQYF
DNA: TGCGCCAGCAGTGCTCACCAAGAGACCCAGTACTTC

size: NA
J: TRBJ2-2
V: TRBV11-2
D: NA
CDR3: CASRLPGLRNTGELFF
DNA: TGTGCCAGCAGATTACCGGGACTCAGGAACACCGGGGAGCTGTTTTTT

size: NA
J: TRBJ1-4
V: TRBV5-1
D: TRBD1
CDR3: CASSWTTGSGEKLFF
DNA: TGCGCCAGCAGCTGGACGACAGGGTCGGGTGAAAAACTGTTTTTT

size: NA
J: TRBJ1-4
V: TRBV28
D: NA
CDR3: CASSFLKRANEKLFF
DNA: TGTGCCAGCAGTTTCCTAAAGAGGGCTAATGAAAAACTGTTTTTT

size: NA
J: TRBJ2-1
V: TRBV5-8
D: NA
CDR3: CASRFLGEQFF
DNA: TGTGCCAGCAGGTTCCTAGGGGAGCAGTTCTTC

size: once
J: TRBJ1-5
V: TRBV27
D: NA
CDR3: CASSALTPGDSQPQHF
DNA: TGTGCCAGCAGTGCCCTCACACCGGGTGATAGTCAGCCCCAGCATTTT

size: once
J: TRBJ1-1
V: TRBV28
D: TRBD1
CDR3: CASSLNYRGTEPFF
DNA: TGTGCCAGCAGTTTGAACTACCGGGGGACAGAACCTTTCTTT

size: NA
J: TRBJ1-1
V: TRBV28
D: NA
CDR3: CASSLGRPHTEAFF
DNA: TGTGCCAGCAGTCTGGGGCGACCCCACACTGAAGCTTTCTTT

size: NA
J: TRBJ2-5
V: TRBV18
D: NA
CDR3: CASSPRQIETQYF
DNA: TGTGCCAGCTCACCCCGACAGATTGAGACCCAGTACTTC

size: NA
J: TRBJ1-1
V: TRBV10-3
D: NA
CDR3: CAISGGQNTEAFF
DNA: TGTGCCATCAGTGGGGGACAGAACACTGAAGCTTTCTTT

size: NA
J: TRBJ2-3
V: TRBV19
D: NA
CDR3: CASSIRGDTQYF
DNA: TGTGCCAGTAGTATTAGAGGGGATACGCAGTATTTT

size: once
J: TRBJ2-4
V: TRBV2
D: TRBD1
CDR3: CASAPTGSGNIQYF
DNA: TGTGCCAGCGCTCCGACAGGGAGTGGAAACATTCAGTACTTC

size: NA
J: TRBJ2-3
V: TRBV28
D: TRBD1
CDR3: CATARQGRGTDTQYF
DNA: TGTGCCACCGCAAGACAGGGTCGAGGCACAGATACGCAGTATTTT

size: NA
J: TRBJ1-1
V: TRBV5-1
D: TRBD1
CDR3: CASSRDRGYEAFF
DNA: TGCGCCAGCAGTAGGGACAGGGGCTATGAAGCTTTCTTT

size: NA
J: TRBJ1-1
V: TRBV11-3
D: NA
CDR3: CASSLRQNTEAFF
DNA: TGTGCCAGCAGCTTAAGGCAGAACACTGAAGCTTTCTTT

size: NA
J: TRBJ2-7
V: TRBV6-2/TRBV6-3
D: TRBD2
CDR3: CASSYSKSGSTYEQYF
DNA: TGTGCCAGCAGTTACTCGAAGAGCGGGAGCACCTACGAGCAGTACTTC

size: few
J: TRBJ1-6
V: TRBV28
D: NA
CDR3: CASSRISSYNSPLHF
DNA: TGTGCCAGCAGTCGGATTAGCTCCTATAATTCACCCCTCCACTTT

size: NA
J: TRBJ1-6
V: TRBV2
D: TRBD1
CDR3: CASSEEEDRSSYNSPLHF
DNA: TGTGCCAGCAGTGAAGAAGAGGACAGGAGCTCCTATAATTCACCCCTCCACTTT

size: NA
J: TRBJ1-5
V: TRBV30
D: TRBD1
CDR3: CAWSGTEVNQPQHF
DNA: TGTGCCTGGAGCGGGACAGAGGTCAATCAGCCCCAGCATTTT

size: once
J: TRBJ1-4
V: TRBV2
D: NA
CDR3: CASSRQATNEKLFF
DNA: TGTGCCAGCAGCCGACAGGCAACTAATGAAAAACTGTTTTTT

size: NA
J: TRBJ1-1
V: TRBV19
D: NA
CDR3: CASSRQTEAFF
DNA: TGTGCCAGCTCTCGACAGACTGAAGCTTTCTTT

size: once
J: TRBJ1-1
V: TRBV9
D: TRBD1
CDR3: CASSSSTGGTEAFF
DNA: TGTGCCAGCAGCAGCTCTACAGGGGGCACTGAAGCTTTCTTT

size: NA
J: TRBJ1-1
V: TRBV11-2
D: NA
CDR3: CASSLREGVMTEAFF
DNA: TGTGCCAGCAGCCTTCGTGAAGGGGTGATGACTGAAGCTTTCTTT

size: NA
J: TRBJ2-5
V: TRBV7-7
D: NA
CDR3: CASSLGQGGQETQYF
DNA: TGTGCTAGCAGCTTAGGTCAAGGCGGCCAAGAGACCCAGTACTTC

size: NA
J: TRBJ2-1
V: TRBV24-1
D: TRBD1
CDR3: CATSDHTGGSYNEQFF
DNA: TGTGCCACCAGTGATCATACAGGGGGCTCCTACAATGAGCAGTTCTTC

size: NA
J: TRBJ1-1
V: TRBV7-8
D: TRBD1
CDR3: CASSLFILGGGTEAFF
DNA: TGTGCCAGCAGCTTATTTATTTTAGGGGGCGGCACTGAAGCTTTCTTT

size: NA
J: TRBJ2-7
V: TRBV7-3
D: NA
CDR3: CASSYFGGWSYEQYF
DNA: TGTGCCAGCAGCTACTTTGGGGGCTGGTCCTACGAGCAGTACTTC

size: NA
J: TRBJ2-1
V: TRBV7-9
D: NA
CDR3: CASSITEGPFF
DNA: TGTGCCAGCAGCATAACTGAGGGGCCGTTCTTC

size: NA
J: TRBJ1-2
V: TRBV9
D: NA
CDR3: CASSLTPYEGDDYTF
DNA: TGTGCCAGCAGCCTTACGCCGTACGAAGGGGACGACTACACCTTC

size: NA
J: TRBJ1-3
V: TRBV3-1/TRBV3-2
D: TRBD1
CDR3: CASSQVGQNPWTGNTIYF
DNA: TGTGCCAGCAGCCAAGTGGGACAGAATCCCTGGACTGGAAACACCATATATTTT

size: NA
J: TRBJ1-2
V: TRBV19
D: TRBD1
CDR3: CASSILGDRTINYGYTF
DNA: TGTGCCAGTAGTATACTGGGGGACAGGACCATTAACTATGGCTACACCTTC